This TCR beta chain was identified during a study of blood T cells in healthy people across ages. Findings and limits, study-wide: What prevented conclusive comparison of naive and antigen-experienced cells was that PBMCs were unsorted. Shifts in expanded clonotypes may have been confounded by donor CMV status, which was unknown.

Germline CDR1 GTSNPN, CDR2 SVGIG (reference sequence). The V gene lost 0 bases and the J gene lost 10 bases, with 9 bases spanning the gap. This CDR3 contains 11 residues. Turning to this clonotype: What it recognizes is unknown.

A second about 6 to 11 cycle PCR used barcoded and J-beta primers. Each CDR3 protein gets one entry after TCRdb re-called the 5' RACE reads with MiXCR. Of some 900,000 distinct CDR3 sequences listed, 40% to 60% are singletons. The TCR comes from a man aged 30 to 39 in good health. The sample comprised blood. V usage is TRBV30 and J usage is TRBJ1-1; D unclear. The CDR3 DNA reads as TGTGCCTGGAGTGTACGGTTTGGAGCTTTCTTT. Encoded protein: CAWSVRFGAFF.